A selection of T cell receptor beta chains follows, all from one sample in a study of blood T cell repertoires in COVID-19. Profiling relied on immunoSEQ multiplex PCR, and the TCRdb table lists in-frame clones only, not all of them. Of around 80,000 clones listed, 80% are singletons. Sequenced: peripheral blood. The receptors here all came from a woman between 70 and 85 years old with acute or convalescent COVID-19. CDR3s include the opening cysteine and the closing phenylalanine or tryptophan. A D gene is named only where the DNA matches it firmly. Clone size is shown for a subset of rows, as once, few, many or a class of expanded clone.

D gene: TRBD2
J gene: TRBJ2-1
clone size: -
V gene: TRBV4-2
CDR3 protein: CASDPAGGTEQFF
CDR3 DNA: TGTGCCAGCGACCCAGCGGGGGGGACTGAGCAGTTCTTC

D gene: -
J gene: TRBJ2-3
clone size: -
V gene: TRBV3-1/TRBV3-2
CDR3 protein: CASSRLEGGGRNTQYF
CDR3 DNA: TGTGCCAGCAGCCGATTAGAGGGGGGGGGTCGAAATACGCAGTATTTT

D gene: -
J gene: TRBJ1-5
clone size: -
V gene: TRBV19
CDR3 protein: CASSIESTGYSNQPQHF
CDR3 DNA: TGTGCCAGTAGTATAGAATCTACAGGGTATAGCAATCAGCCCCAGCATTTT

D gene: -
J gene: TRBJ2-4
clone size: -
V gene: TRBV7-9
CDR3 protein: CASSLAGPADIQYF
CDR3 DNA: TGTGCCAGCAGCTTAGCGGGTCCGGCGGACATTCAGTACTTC

D gene: -
J gene: TRBJ2-5
clone size: -
V gene: TRBV11-3
CDR3 protein: CASSPRGETQYF
CDR3 DNA: TGTGCCAGCAGCCCTCGAGGAGAGACCCAGTACTTC

D gene: -
J gene: TRBJ1-5
clone size: few
V gene: TRBV27
CDR3 protein: CASRSLVWDINSNQPQHF
CDR3 DNA: TGTGCCAGCCGAAGTTTGGTATGGGACATCAATAGCAATCAGCCCCAGCATTTT

D gene: TRBD2
J gene: TRBJ2-1
clone size: -
V gene: TRBV11-1
CDR3 protein: CASSPRTSGGYNEQFF
CDR3 DNA: TGTGCCAGCAGCCCGAGGACTAGCGGGGGGTACAATGAGCAGTTCTTC

D gene: TRBD1
J gene: TRBJ1-2
clone size: -
V gene: TRBV4-1
CDR3 protein: CASSQIQSPGGTYGYTF
CDR3 DNA: TGCGCCAGCAGCCAAATCCAATCGCCAGGGGGGACCTATGGCTACACCTTC

D gene: TRBD2
J gene: TRBJ2-1
clone size: -
V gene: TRBV4-2
CDR3 protein: CASSQDWAGGSYNEQFF
CDR3 DNA: TGTGCCAGCAGCCAAGACTGGGCGGGGGGATCCTACAATGAGCAGTTCTTC

D gene: TRBD1
J gene: TRBJ1-2
clone size: -
V gene: TRBV16
CDR3 protein: CASSQPPTGAKDYGYTF
CDR3 DNA: TGTGCCAGCAGCCAACCACCTACAGGGGCCAAGGACTATGGCTACACCTTC

D gene: -
J gene: TRBJ1-1
clone size: -
V gene: TRBV5-4
CDR3 protein: CASSLSLGAQSEAFF
CDR3 DNA: TGTGCCAGCAGCTTGTCTTTAGGGGCTCAATCTGAAGCTTTCTTT

D gene: -
J gene: TRBJ1-4
clone size: -
V gene: TRBV6-6
CDR3 protein: CASSYGASTGEKLFF
CDR3 DNA: TGTGCCAGCAGCTATGGTGCCAGTACGGGTGAAAAACTGTTTTTT

D gene: TRBD1
J gene: TRBJ2-5
clone size: -
V gene: TRBV2
CDR3 protein: CASRDYGTVYQETQYF
CDR3 DNA: TGTGCCAGCAGAGACTATGGGACAGTTTACCAAGAGACCCAGTACTTC

D gene: -
J gene: TRBJ1-2
clone size: -
V gene: TRBV11-2
CDR3 protein: CASSLVLGGDYGYTF
CDR3 DNA: TGTGCCAGCAGCTTAGTTCTCGGAGGGGACTATGGCTACACCTTC

D gene: TRBD1
J gene: TRBJ2-6
clone size: once
V gene: TRBV9
CDR3 protein: CASSLRQGVPGANVLTF
CDR3 DNA: TGTGCCAGCAGCTTAAGACAGGGCGTGCCTGGGGCCAACGTCCTGACTTTC

D gene: TRBD1
J gene: TRBJ1-2
clone size: few
V gene: TRBV6-2/TRBV6-3
CDR3 protein: CASSNIMDRDAYGYTF
CDR3 DNA: TGTGCCAGCAGCAATATCATGGACAGGGATGCGTATGGCTACACCTTC

D gene: -
J gene: TRBJ2-3
clone size: -
V gene: TRBV7-2
CDR3 protein: CASSLGLGGTSTDTQYF
CDR3 DNA: TGTGCCAGCAGCTTAGGTCTCGGCGGGACTAGCACAGATACGCAGTATTTT